The 13 T cell receptor beta chains reported below all come from one sample, sequenced in a study of blood T cell repertoires in COVID-19 (dated by TCRdb to the early 2020s). Library creation used the immunoSEQ multiplex PCR assay. The source is immuneACCESS, and TCRdb retained only in-frame sequences with V and J called. Part of the clones is not carried over; for the studies checked, unresolved V genes explain less than half of this, and the remainder is unexplained. The sample contains tens of thousands of clones, around 92% of them found a single time. The ten largest clones add up to 4.5% to 7% of the sample. The sequenced sample was peripheral blood. These receptors were obtained from a woman older than 75 with acute or convalescent COVID-19.

The rearrangement uses TRBV4-1 and TRBJ1-6; 8 nucleotides line up with TRBD1. V gave up 5 bases and J gave up 7 bases; unmatched junction bases: 10. CDR1 is MGHRA, CDR2 YSYEKL, per germline. The CDR3 is 16 residues long. The DNA for the CDR3 is TGCGCCAGCAGCTCAGGGGGCCCATTTCCAAATTCACCCCTCCACTTT. The encoded protein is CASSSGGPFPNSPLHF.

The V gene is TRBV28, the J gene TRBJ1-5, with 8 bases lining up with TRBD1. The CDR3 runs 15 residues. V trimming: 11 bases; J trimming: 1 base; junction bases outside the gene matches: 10. Germline V gene sequence: CDR1 MDHEN, CDR2 SYDVKM. The CDR3 here is CAGSSGGRSNQPQHF. CDR3 coding DNA: TGTGCCGGCTCCTCAGGGGGCAGAAGCAATCAGCCCCAGCATTTT.

V and J are TRBV5-1 and TRBJ2-7; D gene ambiguous. Trimming left V 5 bases short and J 2 bases short, with 8 bases between. CDR1 and CDR2 (germline): SGHRS, YFSETQ. This CDR3 contains 12 residues. CDR3 residues: CASSHSTYEQYF. CDR3 DNA sequence: TGCGCCAGCAGTCACAGTACCTACGAGCAGTACTTC.

The genes are TRBV11-1 and TRBJ1-3; no firm D call. The CDR3 consists of 13 residues. Germline lookup yields CDR1 SGHAT and CDR2 FQDESV (reference sequence). V lost 5 bases and J lost 0, with 5 bases in between. CDR3 nucleotide sequence: TGTGCCAGCAGCACTACCTCTGGAAACACCATATATTTT. It codes for CASSTTSGNTIYF. The entire variable domain, with the rest obtained from reference TRBV11-1 and TRBJ1-3, is as follows: EAEVAQSPRYKITEKSQAVAFWCDPISGHATLYWYRQILGQGPELLVQFQDESVVDDSQLPKDRFSAERLKGVDSTLKIQPAELGDSAMYLCASSTTSGNTIYFGEGSWLTVV.

The chain links TRBV18 to TRBJ1-4, with unresolved D. Trimming stripped 4 bases from V and 2 bases from J, with 11 bases between. The CDR3 loop spans 15 amino acids. Per germline, CDR1 KGHSH and CDR2 LQKENI. The CDR3 sequence is CASSRRVTTNEKLFF. The CDR3 DNA is TGTGCCAGCTCACGACGGGTGACGACTAATGAAAAACTGTTTTTT.

The genes are TRBV28 and TRBJ2-2, with a weak D call TRBD1 (5 bases). V lost 6 bases and J lost 1, with 12 bases in between. This CDR3 spans 15 amino acids. CDR1 is MDHEN and CDR2 is SYDVKM in the germline V gene. CDR3 DNA sequence: TGTGCCAGCAGCTCAGCAGGACAGAACACCGGGGAGCTGTTTTTT. It is translated as CASSSAGQNTGELFF.

The CDR3 nucleotides read TGTGCCAGCAGTACTAGCGGGGGCGCAGATACGCAGTATTTT. Amino acid sequence: CASSTSGGADTQYF. The chain is built from TRBV6-5 and TRBJ2-3; 11 bases map to TRBD2. This CDR3 spans 14 amino acids. CDR1 MNHEY and CDR2 SVGAGI come from the germline V gene. The junction had 2 bases not matched to a gene; V was cut back by 5 bases and J by 4 bases.

In this sample, this clone turned up a few times. This rearrangement joins TRBV7-9 to TRBJ1-3; D remains unclear. CDR1 and CDR2 from the germline V gene are SEHNR and FQNEAQ (reference sequence). With 1 base removed from V and 3 bases from J, the gap between germline ends came to 7 bases. The CDR3 totals 14 residues. CDR3 DNA sequence: TGTGCCAGCAGCTTAGGCGGCGATGGAAACACCATATATTTT. Translated, it gives CASSLGGDGNTIYF.

The V and J genes are TRBV7-2 and TRBJ2-3; 7 bases map to TRBD2. This CDR3 comprises 16 residues. Germline loops: CDR1 SGHTA, CDR2 FQGNSA. The trim removed 5 bases at V and 2 bases at J, leaving 10 bases unmatched. Here the CDR3 DNA reads TGTGCCAGCAGCCTCCTTTTGGGAGGGAACACAGATACGCAGTATTTT. Amino acid sequence: CASSLLLGGNTDTQYF.

This sequence joins TRBV6-1 and TRBJ1-6; possible D gene TRBD1, 5 bases. In germline, CDR1 is MNHNS, CDR2 SASEGT. The CDR3 runs 15 residues. V lost 1 base, J lost 6 bases, and 10 bases lay in between. CDR3 protein: CASSEVQGGNSPLHF. The DNA of the CDR3 is TGTGCCAGCAGTGAAGTCCAGGGTGGTAATTCACCCCTCCACTTT.

The CDR3 coding sequence is TGTGCCAGTAGTATGTGGTGGCAGTATAGCAATCAGCCCCAGCATTTT. Its translation: CASSMWWQYSNQPQHF. The gene calls are TRBV19 and TRBJ1-5, with D unclear. V was pared by 3 bases and J by 0 bases, with 12 bases between. The germline gives CDR1 LNHDA, CDR2 SQIVND (reference sequence). This CDR3 is 16 amino acids long.

The chain is built from TRBV2 and TRBJ1-4, with TRBD1 identical over 7 bases. Germline loops: CDR1 SNHLY, CDR2 FYNNEI. This CDR3 comprises 13 residues. V trimming: 8 bases; J trimming: 3 bases; junction bases outside the gene matches: 3. The CDR3: CASHDRANEKLFF. DNA for the CDR3: TGTGCCAGCCACGACAGGGCTAATGAAAAACTGTTTTTT.

The gene calls are TRBV11-1 and TRBJ2-7, with D possibly matching TRBD1 (6 bases). The CDR3 runs 16 residues. Looked up from germline, CDR1 is SGHAT and CDR2 is FQDESV (reference sequence). Trimming shortened V by 4 bases and J by 4 bases, and 20 bases separated the two germline ends. The DNA of the CDR3 is TGTGCCAGCAGCTATGGTCAACAGGGAGTCGTGTACGAGCAGTACTTC. This codes for CASSYGQQGVVYEQYF.